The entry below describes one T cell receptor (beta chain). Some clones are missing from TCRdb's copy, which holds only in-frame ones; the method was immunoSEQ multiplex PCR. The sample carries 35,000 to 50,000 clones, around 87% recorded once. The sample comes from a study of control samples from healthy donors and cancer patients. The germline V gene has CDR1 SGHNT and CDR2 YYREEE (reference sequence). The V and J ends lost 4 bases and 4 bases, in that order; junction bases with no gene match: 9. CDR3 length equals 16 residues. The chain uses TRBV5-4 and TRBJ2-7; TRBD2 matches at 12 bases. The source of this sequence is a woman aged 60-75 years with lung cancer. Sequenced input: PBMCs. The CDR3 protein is CASSDRSSGRVYEQYF. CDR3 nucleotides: TGTGCCAGCAGCGATCGATCTAGCGGGAGGGTTTACGAGCAGTACTTC.